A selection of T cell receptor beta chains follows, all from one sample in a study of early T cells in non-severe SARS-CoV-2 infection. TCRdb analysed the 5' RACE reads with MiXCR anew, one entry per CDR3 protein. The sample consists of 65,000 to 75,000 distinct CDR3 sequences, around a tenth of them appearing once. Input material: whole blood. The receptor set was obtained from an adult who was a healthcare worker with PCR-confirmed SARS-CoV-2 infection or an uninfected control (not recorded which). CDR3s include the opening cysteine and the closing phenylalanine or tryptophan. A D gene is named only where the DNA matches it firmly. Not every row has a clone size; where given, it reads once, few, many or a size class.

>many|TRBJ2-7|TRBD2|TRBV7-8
CASSTLAGAVYEQYF
TGTGCCAGCAGCACTTTAGCGGGAGCGGTCTACGAGCAGTACTTC
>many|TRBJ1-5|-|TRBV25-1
CASSKGSGHQPQHF
TGTGCCAGCAGTAAAGGGTCGGGCCATCAGCCCCAGCATTTT
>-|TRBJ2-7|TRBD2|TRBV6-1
CASRSSSGTDEQYF
TGTGCCAGCAGGTCTTCTAGCGGGACGGACGAGCAGTACTTC
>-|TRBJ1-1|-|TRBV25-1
CASMWAGSNTEAFF
TGTGCCAGCATGTGGGCGGGGTCGAACACTGAAGCTTTCTTT
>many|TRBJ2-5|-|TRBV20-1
CSASQQARGETQYF
TGCAGTGCTAGTCAACAGGCCAGGGGAGAGACCCAGTACTTC
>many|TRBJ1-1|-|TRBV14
CASSQVQGGRRVGTEAFF
TGTGCCAGCAGCCAAGTACAGGGAGGAAGGAGGGTTGGAACTGAAGCTTTCTTT
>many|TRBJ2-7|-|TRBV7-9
CASSLEFNEQYF
TGTGCCAGCAGCTTAGAATTCAACGAGCAGTACTTC
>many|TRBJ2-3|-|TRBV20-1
CSARVRSGTDTQYF
TGCAGTGCTAGAGTACGGAGTGGCACAGATACGCAGTATTTT
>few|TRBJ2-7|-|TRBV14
CASSQVHILYGAGTYEQYF
TGTGCCAGCAGCCAAGTACATATTCTATATGGAGCGGGCACCTACGAGCAGTACTTC
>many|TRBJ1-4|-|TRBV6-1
CASIGGRNSGEKLFF
TGTGCCAGCATAGGCGGACGGAATTCTGGTGAAAAACTGTTTTTT
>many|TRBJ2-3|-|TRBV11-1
CASSSKSTQYF
TGTGCCAGCAGTTCGAAGAGTACGCAGTATTTT
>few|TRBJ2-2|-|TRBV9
CASSVGLVGRTGELFF
TGTGCCAGCAGCGTAGGCCTAGTGGGTCGGACCGGGGAGCTGTTTTTT
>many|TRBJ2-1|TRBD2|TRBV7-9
CASSPPGLAEGNEQFF
TGTGCCAGCAGCCCACCGGGACTAGCGGAAGGTAATGAGCAGTTCTTC
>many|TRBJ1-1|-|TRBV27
CASSWTLTNTEAFF
TGTGCCAGCAGTTGGACTCTGACGAACACTGAAGCTTTCTTT
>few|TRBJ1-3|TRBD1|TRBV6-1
CASSRTGRENTIYF
TGTGCCAGCAGCAGGACAGGCCGGGAGAACACCATATATTTT
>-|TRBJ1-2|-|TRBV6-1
CASSESGGLYGYTF
TGTGCCAGCAGTGAATCCGGCGGACTCTATGGCTACACCTTC
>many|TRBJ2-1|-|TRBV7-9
CASSLMGYEQFF
TGTGCCAGCAGCTTAATGGGGTATGAGCAGTTCTTC
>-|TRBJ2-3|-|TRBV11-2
CASSAALMRRTDTQYF
TGTGCCAGCAGCGCCGCCTTGATGAGGAGGACAGATACGCAGTATTTT
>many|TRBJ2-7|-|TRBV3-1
CASSRLVPGAILFDF
TGTGCCAGCAGCCGCCTTGTACCGGGCGCGATATTATTTGACTTC
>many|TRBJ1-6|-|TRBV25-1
CASSDRTVYNSPLHF
TGTGCCAGCAGTGATCGGACAGTATATAATTCACCCCTCCACTTT
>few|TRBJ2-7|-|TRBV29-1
CSVDLGRSSSYEQYF
TGCAGCGTTGACCTCGGACGGTCCAGCTCCTACGAGCAGTACTTC
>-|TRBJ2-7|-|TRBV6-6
CASSYTTGVSYEQYF
TGTGCCAGCAGTTACACGACGGGAGTTTCCTACGAGCAGTACTTC
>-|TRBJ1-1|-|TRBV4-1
CASSQDPTEAFF
TGCGCCAGCAGCCAAGATCCCACTGAAGCTTTCTTT
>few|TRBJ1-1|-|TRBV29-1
CSVAVGDTEAFF
TGCAGCGTGGCGGTAGGGGACACTGAAGCTTTCTTT
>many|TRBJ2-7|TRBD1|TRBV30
CAWGTGSVEQYF
TGTGCCTGGGGGACAGGGAGCGTGGAGCAGTACTTC
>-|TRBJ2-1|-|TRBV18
CASSPGWGNGNEQFF
TGTGCCAGCTCACCGGGCTGGGGAAATGGCAATGAGCAGTTCTTC
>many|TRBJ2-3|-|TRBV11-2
CASSRNPGLFTDTQYF
TGTGCCAGCAGCCGAAACCCGGGACTTTTCACAGATACGCAGTATTTT
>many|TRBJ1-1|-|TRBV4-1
CASSPYVFGPTLSNTEAFF
TGCGCCAGCAGCCCCTATGTCTTTGGACCGACGCTTTCGAACACTGAAGCTTTCTTT
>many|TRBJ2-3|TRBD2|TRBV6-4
CASSEASGGATDTQYF
TGTGCCAGCAGTGAGGCTAGCGGGGGAGCCACAGATACGCAGTATTTT
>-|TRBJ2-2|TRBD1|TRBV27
CASSLIPTGGAGTGELFF
TGTGCCAGCAGTTTAATCCCGACAGGGGGCGCGGGCACCGGGGAGCTGTTTTTT
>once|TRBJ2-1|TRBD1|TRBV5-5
CASSSPGQGIGNEQFF
TGTGCCAGCAGCTCCCCGGGACAGGGAATCGGGAATGAGCAGTTCTTC
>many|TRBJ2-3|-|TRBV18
CASSTRGIWSTDTQYF
TGTGCCAGCTCAACGAGGGGGATTTGGAGCACAGATACGCAGTATTTT
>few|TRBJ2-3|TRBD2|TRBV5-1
CASGGTTSPSPDTQYF
TGCGCCAGCGGGGGTACGACTAGCCCTTCACCAGATACGCAGTATTTT
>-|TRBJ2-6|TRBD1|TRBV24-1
CATSDRDSHSGANVLTF
TGTGCCACCAGTGATAGGGACAGCCACTCTGGGGCCAACGTCCTGACTTTC
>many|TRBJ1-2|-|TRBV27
CASRATGRINYGYTF
TGTGCCAGCAGAGCTACAGGACGGATTAACTATGGCTACACCTTC
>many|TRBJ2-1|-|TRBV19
CASSIIGSYNEQFF
TGTGCCAGTAGTATCATTGGGTCCTACAATGAGCAGTTCTTC
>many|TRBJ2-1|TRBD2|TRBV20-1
CSAGPSGRREQFF
TGCAGTGCTGGTCCTAGCGGGAGACGTGAGCAGTTCTTC
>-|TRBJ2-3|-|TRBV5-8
CASSPGSVDTQYF
TGTGCCAGCAGCCCTGGGTCGGTAGATACGCAGTATTTT
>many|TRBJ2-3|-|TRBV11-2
CASSPPVRLTDTQYF
TGTGCCAGCAGCCCCCCGGTCCGACTCACAGATACGCAGTATTTT
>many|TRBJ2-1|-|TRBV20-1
CSASSPTGSGNEQFF
TGCAGTGCTAGTTCTCCTACGGGAAGCGGCAATGAGCAGTTCTTC
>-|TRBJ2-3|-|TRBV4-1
CASSLRVEGSRNTQYF
TGCGCCAGCAGCCTCCGGGTGGAGGGGTCACGCAATACGCAGTATTTT
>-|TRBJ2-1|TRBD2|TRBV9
CASSAGLAGTNEQFF
TGTGCCAGCAGCGCCGGACTAGCGGGAACTAATGAGCAGTTCTTC